These 26 T cell receptor beta chains originate from one sample sequenced in a study of identical twins. TCRdb recomputed calls from the 5' RACE reads with MiXCR, one row per CDR3 protein. This table holds approximately 700,000 distinct CDR3 sequences, roughly 18% found once. The same specimen was also included in a second study, on T cells expressing NK-cell markers.

Input material: PBMCs. The receptor set was obtained from a young woman in good health.

This clonotype has more than one count but fewer than ten. The V call is TRBV21-1, the J call TRBJ2-1; the table's D call of TRBD1 was not tested on the DNA. TRBV21-1 is termed a pseudogene. The length of the CDR3 is 16 residues. CDR3 protein: CASSKDDRGVINEQFF. CDR3 bases: TGTGCCAGCAGCAAAGATGACAGGGGTGTCATAAATGAGCAGTTCTTC.

This clonotype was counted only a few times. This chain connects TRBV6-5 to TRBJ2-7, with D possibly TRBD1 on 6 matching bases. The CDR3 loop spans 14 amino acids. The germline V gene encodes CDR1 MNHEY and CDR2 SVGAGI. V lost 2 bases to trimming and J lost 2 bases, with 10 bases between them. CDR3 loop: CASSYTGQPYEQYF. The CDR3 DNA follows: TGTGCCAGCAGTTACACCGGACAGCCCTACGAGCAGTACTTC.

The V call is TRBV5-1, the J call TRBJ2-7; TRBD1 aligns across 8 bases. Germline assignment: CDR1 SGHRS and CDR2 YFSETQ. V lost 4 bases and J lost 3; bases outside the gene matches: 3. This CDR3 has 13 residues. The CDR3 region is CASSQQGGYEQYF. The CDR3 DNA reads as TGCGCCAGCAGCCAACAGGGGGGCTACGAGCAGTACTTC.

The chain employs TRBV4-3 and TRBJ2-7; no firm D call. The V end was cut by 5 bases, the J end by 0 bases, with 14 bases between. This CDR3 comprises 15 residues. CDR1 LGHNA and CDR2 YSLEER come from the germline V gene. CDR3 loop: CASSSPRAVSYEQYF. In DNA, the CDR3 is TGCGCCAGCAGCTCCCCCCGGGCAGTCTCCTACGAGCAGTACTTC.

V and J are TRBV12-3 or TRBV12-4 and TRBJ2-1, with 9 nucleotides matching TRBD2. The CDR3 totals 16 residues. The ends lost 1 base at V and 9 bases at J; junction bases unmatched: 10. This CDR3 is CASSLGAGGPLGEQFF. CDR3 DNA: TGTGCCAGCAGTTTAGGGGCGGGAGGGCCGTTGGGTGAGCAGTTCTTC.

This chain connects TRBV7-9 to TRBJ1-6; D is uncertain. The V and J ends lost 1 base and 7 bases respectively, with 8 bases between them. The CDR3 totals 14 residues. CDR1 and CDR2 from the germline V gene are SEHNR and FQNEAQ (reference sequence). The CDR3 here is CASSLETANSPLHF. The CDR3 DNA sequence: TGTGCCAGCAGCTTAGAAACAGCCAATTCACCCCTCCACTTT.

The chain employs TRBV5-6 and TRBJ2-1; 11 bases align to TRBD2. J lost 16 bases, V lost 0 bases, and 6 bases had no gene match. The CDR3 has 13 residues. The germline V gene encodes CDR1 SGHDT and CDR2 YYEEEE. Written as DNA, the CDR3 is TGTGCCAGCAGCTTGGAACTAGCGGGAGTTGGCTTCTTC. Translating it yields CASSLELAGVGFF.

This chain links TRBV6-6 with TRBJ2-7; no definite D call. Looked up from germline, CDR1 is MNHNY and CDR2 is SVGAGI (reference sequence). The CDR3 has 13 amino acids. Trimming shortened V by 11 bases and J by 6 bases, and 20 bases separated the two germline ends. CDR3 DNA sequence: TGTGCCGCGGCCGTCAACTGGGCTCTCGAGCAGTACTTC. This codes for CAAAVNWALEQYF.

This clonotype came up a few times. The chain employs TRBV20-1 and TRBJ2-3; D is possibly TRBD2 (6 bases). The V and J ends lost 8 bases and 7 bases respectively, with 13 bases between them. This CDR3 contains 11 residues. Per germline, CDR1 DFQATT and CDR2 SNEGSKA (reference sequence). DNA of the CDR3: TGCAGTCGGAGGGGTGGAAATACGCAGTATTTT. Translated, it gives CSRRGGNTQYF.

This clonotype showed up just a few times. The rearrangement joins TRBV12-3 or TRBV12-4 to TRBJ2-1; D assignment may be TRBD1 or TRBD2 (5 bases each). Trimming took off 10 bases at V and 2 bases at J, with 15 bases between the two ends. This CDR3 is built from 14 residues. CDR3 coding DNA: TGTGCCACCTTTCGGGACGGGGCCTACAATGAGCAGTTCTTC. It specifies CATFRDGAYNEQFF.

This clonotype was seen a few times. The chain is built from TRBV7-9 and TRBJ1-1; D unclear. The CDR3 totals 14 residues. The germline V gene encodes CDR1 SEHNR and CDR2 FQNEAQ (reference sequence). Deletions cut 3 bases from V and 0 bases from J, with 8 bases between. This chain's CDR3 is CASSFIGMNTEAFF. As DNA, the CDR3 is TGTGCCAGCAGCTTTATTGGGATGAACACTGAAGCTTTCTTT.

The table lists this clonotype with a few counts. The chain links TRBV5-1 to TRBJ2-2; D not resolved. V was clipped by 1 base and J by 3 bases, with 10 bases between them. This CDR3 comprises 15 residues. The germline V gene encodes CDR1 SGHRS and CDR2 YFSETQ. The CDR3: CASSLFGLDTGELFF. DNA of the CDR3: TGCGCCAGCAGCTTGTTCGGGCTCGACACCGGGGAGCTGTTTTTT.

Of note for this clonotype: Compared with germline, one end of the junction differs, possibly owing to a read error. This rearrangement joins TRBV14 to TRBJ2-7; possible D gene TRBD1, 6 bases. Germline CDR1 and CDR2: SGHDN and FVKESK. The CDR3 consists of 19 residues. CDR3 nucleotides: TGTGCCAGCTGCCAAGTTTACCAATGGACAGAACCGAGCTCCTACGAGCAGTACTTC. Residues: CASCQVYQWTEPSSYEQYF.

This rearrangement joins TRBV15 to TRBJ2-2; D remains ambiguous. This CDR3 spans 14 amino acids. The V end lost 2 bases, the J end lost 4 bases, and 8 bases lay between the germline ends. Germline V gene lookup returns CDR1 LNHNV and CDR2 YYDKDF (reference sequence). CDR3 loop: CATSRPDGTGELFF. DNA of the CDR3: TGTGCCACCAGCAGACCCGACGGCACCGGGGAGCTGTTTTTT. The full variable domain, completed using reference TRBV15 and TRBJ2-2, is DAMVIQNPRYQVTQFGKPVTLSCSQTLNHNVMYWYQQKSSQAPKLLFHYYDKDFNNEADTPDNFQSRRPNTSFCFLDIRSPGLGDTAMYLCATSRPDGTGELFFGEGSRLTVL.

The J gene is TRBJ2-5, the V gene TRBV23-1, with TRBD1 matching over 8 bases. TRBV23-1 belongs to the ORF category, with a function that is uncertain. This CDR3 has 15 amino acids. V shed 2 bases and J 4 bases; nucleotides not matched to a gene: 6. Here the CDR3 reads CASSQRQGSGETQYF. CDR3 DNA sequence: TGCGCCAGCAGTCAAAGACAGGGGTCGGGAGAGACCCAGTACTTC.

In this sample, this clonotype turned up a few times. The chain joins TRBV7-2 to TRBJ2-1, with 12 bases matching TRBD2. The CDR3 runs 17 residues. Germline CDR1 is SGHTA and CDR2 is FQGNSA. J was trimmed by 8 bases and V by 2 bases; bases with no gene match: 10. The CDR3 sequence is CASSLFPSGRASDEQFF. DNA of the CDR3: TGTGCCAGCAGCTTATTCCCTAGCGGGAGGGCCAGCGATGAGCAGTTCTTC. The full variable domain, in which reference TRBV7-2 and TRBJ2-1 provide the parts outside the CDR3, is GAGVSQSPSNKVTEKGKDVELRCDPISGHTALYWYRQSLGQGLEFLIYFQGNSAPDKSGLPSDRFSAERTGGSVSTLTIQRTQQEDSAVYLCASSLFPSGRASDEQFFGPGTRLTVL.

The table lists this clonotype with a few counts. The rearrangement joins TRBV12-3 or TRBV12-4 to TRBJ2-4, with 8 nucleotides matching TRBD1. The CDR3 spans 13 residues. Losses at the gene ends were 7 bases for V and 5 bases for J; bases not matched to a gene: 4. CDR3 amino acids: CASKDREENIQYF. The CDR3, as DNA: TGTGCCAGCAAGGACAGGGAGGAAAACATTCAGTACTTC.

A few counts support this clonotype. The rearrangement links TRBV6-2 or TRBV6-3 to TRBJ2-7; D is unclear. This CDR3 spans 13 amino acids. Between the trimmed V and J ends, which lost 4 bases and 3 bases, there was a span of 10 bases. Germline CDR1 MNHEY, CDR2 SVGEGT. Here the CDR3 DNA reads TGTGCCAGCAGTTCGCTACGAAACTACGAGCAGTACTTC. This codes for CASSSLRNYEQYF.

This rearrangement joins TRBV7-9 to TRBJ2-1, with 8 bases that match TRBD2. The CDR3 runs 14 residues. V was clipped by 4 bases and J by 10 bases; unmatched bases: 9. CDR1 and CDR2 from the germline V gene are SEHNR and FQNEAQ (reference sequence). This CDR3 is CASSSWREAAEQFF. CDR3 DNA sequence: TGTGCCAGCAGCTCCTGGCGGGAGGCTGCAGAGCAGTTCTTC.

This clonotype has only a few counts. This chain uses TRBV6-6 with TRBJ1-2, with 7 bases aligning to TRBD1. V gave up 6 bases and J gave up 9 bases; unmatched junction bases: 7. CDR1 and CDR2 (germline): MNHNY, SVGAGI (reference sequence). This CDR3 contains 12 residues. DNA of the CDR3: TGTGCCAGCAGGGGGACAGATGGAAGCTACACCTTC. This encodes CASRGTDGSYTF.

This clonotype was counted many times. The chain joins TRBV12-3 or TRBV12-4 to TRBJ2-5; D is undetermined. The CDR3 spans 11 residues. V dropped 6 bases and J dropped 2 bases, with 4 bases sitting between them. The CDR3 is CASSQQETQYF. As DNA, the CDR3 is TGTGCCAGCAGCCAACAAGAGACCCAGTACTTC.

The chain combines TRBV20-1 with TRBJ2-2; 9 nucleotides agree with TRBD2. The CDR3 is 15 amino acids. The ends lost 0 bases at V and 7 bases at J; junction bases unmatched: 6. CDR1 and CDR2 from the germline V gene are DFQATT and SNEGSKA (reference sequence). Here the CDR3 reads CSARDPSGRNGELFF. CDR3 sequence (DNA): TGCAGTGCTAGAGATCCAAGCGGGAGGAACGGGGAGCTGTTTTTT.

The V gene is TRBV27, the J gene TRBJ2-4; D remains ambiguous. CDR1 and CDR2 (germline): MNHEY, SMNVEV (reference sequence). V lost 4 bases to trimming and J lost 6 bases, with 7 bases between them. CDR3 length equals 12 residues. The CDR3, as DNA: TGTGCCAGCAGTTCGACTTTAAACATTCAGTACTTC. Its translation: CASSSTLNIQYF.

This clonotype occurred a few times. This chain uses TRBV5-1 with TRBJ2-5; maybe TRBD2 (5 bases). V dropped 5 bases and J dropped 1 base, with 9 bases sitting between them. This CDR3 is 13 amino acids long. Germline loops: CDR1 SGHRS, CDR2 YFSETQ. CDR3 sequence (DNA): TGCGCCAGCAGTGGACTGTCCCAAGAGACCCAGTACTTC. This codes for CASSGLSQETQYF. Full variable domain (missing parts from reference TRBV5-1 and TRBJ2-5): KAGVTQTPRYLIKTRGQQVTLSCSPISGHRSVSWYQQTPGQGLQFLFEYFSETQRNKGNFPGRFSGRQFSNSRSEMNVSTLELGDSALYLCASSGLSQETQYFGPGTRLLVL.

The chain is built from TRBV2 and TRBJ2-6; D is unresolved. Trimming shortened V by 3 bases and J by 4 bases, and 10 bases separated the two germline ends. This CDR3 has 15 residues. Germline assignment: CDR1 SNHLY and CDR2 FYNNEI. The CDR3 nucleotides read TGTGCCAGCAGTGAGAAGTTTCCCGGGGCCAACGTCCTGACTTTC. Translated, it gives CASSEKFPGANVLTF.

V gene TRBV18 combines with J gene TRBJ2-3; the match to TRBD1 covers 7 bases. This CDR3 region has 15 residues. The trim removed 3 bases at V and 2 bases at J, leaving 5 bases unmatched. Germline values: CDR1 KGHSH, CDR2 LQKENI. CDR3 nucleotides: TGTGCCAGCTCACCCCGGGACAGACTCACAGATACGCAGTATTTT. This encodes CASSPRDRLTDTQYF. Full variable domain (rest looked up from reference TRBV18 and TRBJ2-3): NAGVMQNPRHLVRRRGQEARLRCSPMKGHSHVYWYRQLPEEGLKFMVYLQKENIIDESGMPKERFSAEFPKEGPSILRIQQVVRGDSAAYFCASSPRDRLTDTQYFGPGTRLTVL.